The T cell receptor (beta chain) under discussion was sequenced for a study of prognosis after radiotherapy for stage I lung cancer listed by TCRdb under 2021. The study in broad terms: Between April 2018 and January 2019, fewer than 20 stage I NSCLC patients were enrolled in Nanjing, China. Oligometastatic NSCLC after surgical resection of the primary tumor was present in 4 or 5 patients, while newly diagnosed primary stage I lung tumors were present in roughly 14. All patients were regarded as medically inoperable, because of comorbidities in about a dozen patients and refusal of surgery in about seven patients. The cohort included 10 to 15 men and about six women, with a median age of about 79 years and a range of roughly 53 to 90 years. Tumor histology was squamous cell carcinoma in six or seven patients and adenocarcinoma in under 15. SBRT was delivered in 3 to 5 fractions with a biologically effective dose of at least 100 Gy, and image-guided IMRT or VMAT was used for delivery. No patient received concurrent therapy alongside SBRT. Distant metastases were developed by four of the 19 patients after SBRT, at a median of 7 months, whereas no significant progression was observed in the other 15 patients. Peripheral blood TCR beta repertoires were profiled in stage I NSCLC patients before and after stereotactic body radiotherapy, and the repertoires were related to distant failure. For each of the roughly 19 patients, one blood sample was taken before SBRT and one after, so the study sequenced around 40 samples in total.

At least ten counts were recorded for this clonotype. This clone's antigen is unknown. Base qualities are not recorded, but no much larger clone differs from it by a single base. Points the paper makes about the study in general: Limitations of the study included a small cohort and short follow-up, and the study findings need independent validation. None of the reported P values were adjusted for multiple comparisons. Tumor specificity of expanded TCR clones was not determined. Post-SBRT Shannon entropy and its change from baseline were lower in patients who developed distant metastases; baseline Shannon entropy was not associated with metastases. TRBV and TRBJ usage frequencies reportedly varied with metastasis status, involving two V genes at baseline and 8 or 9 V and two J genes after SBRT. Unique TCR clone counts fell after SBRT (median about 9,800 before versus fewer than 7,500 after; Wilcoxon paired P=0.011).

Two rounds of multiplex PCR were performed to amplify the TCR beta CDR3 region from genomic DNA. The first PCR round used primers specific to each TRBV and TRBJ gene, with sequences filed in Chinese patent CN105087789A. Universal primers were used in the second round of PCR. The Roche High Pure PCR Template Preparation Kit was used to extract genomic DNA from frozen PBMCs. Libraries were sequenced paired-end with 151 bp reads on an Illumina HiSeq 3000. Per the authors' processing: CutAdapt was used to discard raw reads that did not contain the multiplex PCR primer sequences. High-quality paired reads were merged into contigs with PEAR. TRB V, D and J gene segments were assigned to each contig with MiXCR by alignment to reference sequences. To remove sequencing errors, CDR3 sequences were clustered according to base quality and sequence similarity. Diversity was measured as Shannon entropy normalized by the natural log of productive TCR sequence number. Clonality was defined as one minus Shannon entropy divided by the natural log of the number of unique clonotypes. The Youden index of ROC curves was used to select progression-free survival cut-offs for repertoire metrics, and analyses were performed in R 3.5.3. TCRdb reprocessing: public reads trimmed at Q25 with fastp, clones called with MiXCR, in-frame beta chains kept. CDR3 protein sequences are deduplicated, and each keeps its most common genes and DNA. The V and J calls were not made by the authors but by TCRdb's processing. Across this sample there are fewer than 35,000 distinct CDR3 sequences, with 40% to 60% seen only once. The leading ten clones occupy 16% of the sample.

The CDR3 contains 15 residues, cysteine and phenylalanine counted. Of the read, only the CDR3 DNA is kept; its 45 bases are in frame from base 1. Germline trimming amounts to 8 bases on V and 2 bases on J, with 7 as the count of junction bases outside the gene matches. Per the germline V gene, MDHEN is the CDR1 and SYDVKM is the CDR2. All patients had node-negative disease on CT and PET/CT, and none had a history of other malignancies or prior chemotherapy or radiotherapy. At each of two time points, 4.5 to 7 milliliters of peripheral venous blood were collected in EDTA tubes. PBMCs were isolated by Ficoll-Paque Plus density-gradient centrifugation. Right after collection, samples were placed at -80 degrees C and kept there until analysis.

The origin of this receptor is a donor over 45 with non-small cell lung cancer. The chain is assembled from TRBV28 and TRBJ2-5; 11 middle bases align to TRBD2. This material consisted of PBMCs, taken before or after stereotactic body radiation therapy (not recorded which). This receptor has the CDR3 CASYSLAGGQETQYF. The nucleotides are TGTGCCAGCTACTCTCTAGCGGGAGGTCAAGAGACCCAGTACTTC.